This passage covers 13 T cell receptor beta chains from one sample sequenced in a study of PD-1 blockade in classical Hodgkin lymphoma. Sequencing was performed with immunoSEQ multiplex PCR; in TCRdb, only in-frame clones are kept and a portion is missing. Of roughly 28,000 clones in the sample, just under 80% are singletons; the top ten hold under 45%. All trial patients relapsed after autologous stem cell transplantation. The sequences come from peripheral blood mononuclear cells (PBMCs), collected before the second cycle of nivolumab. The receptors were gathered from a human donor with classical Hodgkin lymphoma.

The rearrangement links TRBV4-3 to TRBJ2-3, with 9 positions matching TRBD1. The CDR3 covers 15 residues. CDR1 and CDR2 from the germline V gene are LGHNA and YSLEER. J gave up 5 bases and V 5 bases, and 8 bases lay outside the gene matches. CDR3: CASSVAGTGLDTQYF. The CDR3 region has the DNA TGCGCCAGCAGCGTGGCAGGGACAGGGTTAGATACGCAGTATTTT.

This clone was seen only a few times. The rearrangement uses TRBV6-5 and TRBJ1-1; weak D call: TRBD1 (5 bases). Germline V gives CDR1 MNHEY, CDR2 SVGAGI. V lost 5 bases and J lost 1, with 11 bases in between. This CDR3 is 14 amino acids long. In nucleotides, the CDR3 is TGTGCCAGCAGTCCCCGAACAGGGAACACTGAAGCTTTCTTT. It specifies CASSPRTGNTEAFF.

The genes are TRBV21-1 and TRBJ2-1. TRBV21-1 counts as a pseudogene. CDR3 length: 16 amino acids. CDR3 amino acids: CASSKERLRAYNEQFF. DNA for the CDR3: TGTGCCAGCAGCAAAGAACGTCTCCGGGCTTACAATGAGCAGTTCTTC.

The DNA of the CDR3 is TGTGCCAGCAGTTTCGCGGACAGGGGTAATTCACCCCTCCACTTT. Translation: CASSFADRGNSPLHF. The chain employs TRBV6-6 and TRBJ1-6; 9 positions match TRBD1. CDR3 length: 15 amino acids. With V trimmed by 4 bases and J by 6 bases, 4 bases remained unmatched. Germline V lookup: CDR1 MNHNY, CDR2 SVGAGI (reference sequence).

This clone appeared a few times. The genes are TRBV6-6 and TRBJ1-5, with 10 bases fitting TRBD1. In germline, CDR1 is MNHNY, CDR2 SVGAGI (reference sequence). The V segment lost 2 bases and the J segment 2 bases; nucleotides outside the gene matches: 0. The CDR3 covers 15 residues. Here the CDR3 reads CASSYGTGGNQPQHF. The CDR3 region has the DNA TGTGCCAGCAGTTACGGGACAGGGGGCAATCAGCCCCAGCATTTT.

The chain links TRBV30 to TRBJ1-2, with TRBD1 identical over 8 bases. The length of the CDR3 is 15 residues. Trimming took 2 bases from V and 5 from J; bases not matched to a gene: 10. Germline CDR1 GTSNPN, CDR2 SVGIG (reference sequence). The CDR3 reads CAWSKDRGREYGYTF. The CDR3 bases are TGTGCCTGGAGTAAAGACAGGGGCAGAGAGTATGGCTACACCTTC. The whole variable domain, filled in from reference TRBV30 and TRBJ1-2, reads SQTIHQWPATLVQPVGSPLSLECTVEGTSNPNLYWYRQAAGRGLQLLFYSVGIGQISSEVPQNLSASRPQDRQFILSSKKLLLSDSGFYLCAWSKDRGREYGYTFGSGTRLTVV.

The rearrangement joins TRBV29-1 to TRBJ1-2; D is unclear. This CDR3 has 9 residues. The V end was cut by 1 base, the J end by 7 bases, with 1 base between. Germline V gives CDR1 SQVTM, CDR2 ANQGSEA. CDR3 amino acids: CSVEGGYTF. In DNA form, the CDR3 reads TGCAGCGTTGAAGGTGGCTACACCTTC.

The V and J genes are TRBV2 and TRBJ2-7; D gene ambiguous. This CDR3 is built from 13 residues. V shed 6 bases and J shed 6 bases, with 15 bases lying between them. The germline CDR1 and CDR2 sequences are SNHLY and FYNNEI. The CDR3 DNA reads as TGTGCCAGCAGCGCGACCATCCCTCTCGAGCAGTACTTC. Protein product: CASSATIPLEQYF. The full variable domain, completed using reference TRBV2 and TRBJ2-7, is EPEVTQTPSHQVTQMGQEVILRCVPISNHLYFYWYRQILGQKVEFLVSFYNNEISEKSEIFDDQFSVERPDGSNFTLKIRSTKLEDSAMYFCASSATIPLEQYFGPGTRLTVT.

The gene calls are TRBV7-2 and TRBJ2-1, with unresolved D. V shed 5 bases and J shed 10 bases, with 21 bases lying between them. The germline CDR1 and CDR2 sequences are SGHTA and FQGNSA. The CDR3 covers 15 residues. The CDR3 DNA is TGTGCCAGCAGCCTAGGGCCTGGATTACAATACGAGCAGTTCTTC. Amino acid sequence: CASSLGPGLQYEQFF.

The chain joins TRBV19 to TRBJ2-3; D is uncertain. V was clipped by 5 bases and J by 2 bases, with 5 bases between them. Germline-derived CDR1 and CDR2 are LNHDA and SQIVND (reference sequence). The CDR3 spans 12 residues. Here the CDR3 DNA reads TGTGCCAGTAGTCCGATCACAGATACGCAGTATTTT. It specifies CASSPITDTQYF. Using reference TRBV19 and TRBJ2-3 for the parts outside the CDR3, the full variable domain is DGGITQSPKYLFRKEGQNVTLSCEQNLNHDAMYWYRQDPGQGLRLIYYSQIVNDFQKGDIAEGYSVSREKKESFPLTVTSAQKNPTAFYLCASSPITDTQYFGPGTRLTVL.

CDR3 loop: CASSPGQDNEKLFF. For the CDR3, the DNA is TGTGCCAGCTCACCAGGACAGGATAATGAAAAACTGTTTTTT. The rearrangement joins TRBV18 to TRBJ1-4; 7 nucleotides match TRBD1. V lost 2 bases and J lost 4; bases outside the gene matches: 1. The germline gives CDR1 KGHSH, CDR2 LQKENI. The CDR3 is 14 amino acids.

This rearrangement joins TRBV29-1 to TRBJ2-6; 7 bases fit TRBD1. The CDR3 consists of 16 residues. Germline loops: CDR1 SQVTM, CDR2 ANQGSEA. V was clipped by 6 bases and J by 1 base; unmatched bases: 9. DNA of the CDR3: TGCAGCGTCCGGGACAGCTTATTATCTGGGGCCAACGTCCTGACTTTC. Amino acids: CSVRDSLLSGANVLTF.

The chain carries TRBV4-3 and TRBJ1-5, with a weak D call TRBD1 (5 bases). This CDR3 spans 15 amino acids. CDR1 and CDR2 (germline): LGHNA, YSLEER. V lost 4 bases and J 5 bases, leaving 15 bases between the germline ends. The CDR3 protein is CASSPFWDGDQPQHF. CDR3 in DNA: TGCGCCAGCAGCCCCTTTTGGGACGGGGATCAGCCCCAGCATTTT.